A single sample gave rise to the 9 T cell receptor beta chains below, sequenced in a study of blood T cell repertoires in COVID-19. Sequencing used immunoSEQ multiplex PCR; TCRdb keeps in-frame clones, though not all of them. Here the sample spans 20,000 to 30,000 clones, about 71% being singletons. The sample comprised peripheral blood. The origin of the receptors is a man in his 60s with active or convalescent COVID-19.

The rearrangement joins TRBV2 to TRBJ1-2; no clear D gene. Trimming stripped 6 bases from V and 8 bases from J, with 13 bases between. Looked up from germline, CDR1 is SNHLY and CDR2 is FYNNEI. This CDR3 region has 12 residues. This chain's CDR3 is CASSLDSRGYTF. CDR3 DNA sequence: TGTGCCAGCAGCTTAGATTCTCGCGGCTACACCTTC.

The CDR3 DNA reads as TGTGCCAGCAGTTTCAGGACCGGAGGGGACGGGGAGCTGTTTTTT. Translating it yields CASSFRTGGDGELFF. V and J are TRBV27 and TRBJ2-2; perhaps TRBD2 as D (6 bases). This CDR3 comprises 15 residues. Germline values: CDR1 MNHEY, CDR2 SMNVEV (reference sequence). V gave up 3 bases and J gave up 7 bases, with 15 bases separating them.

V is TRBV6-5 and J is TRBJ1-6; no definite D call. Germline CDR1 reads MNHEY; CDR2 reads SVGAGI. V was shortened by 3 bases and J by 7 bases, with 4 bases between the two germline ends. This CDR3 is 12 amino acids long. The CDR3 DNA sequence: TGTGCCAGCAGTTATTCGAATTCACCCCTCCACTTT. Its protein is CASSYSNSPLHF.

This clone is a singleton in its sample. V gene TRBV27 combines with J gene TRBJ1-4, with TRBD1 identical over 10 bases. Germline CDR1 MNHEY, CDR2 SMNVEV (reference sequence). J lost 3 bases, V lost 5 bases, and 6 bases had no gene match. The CDR3 consists of 16 residues. CDR3 amino acids: CASSVDRGLANEKLFF. CDR3 nucleotides: TGTGCCAGCAGTGTCGACAGGGGGCTGGCTAATGAAAAACTGTTTTTT.

This rearrangement joins TRBV21-1 to TRBJ2-1; TRBD1, as called in the table, went unchecked against the DNA. TRBV21-1 is a listed pseudogene. The CDR3 has 15 residues. CDR3 nucleotide sequence: TGTGCCAGCCCCCGGACAGGGGTAATCGACAATGAGCAGTTCTTC. This gives the protein CASPRTGVIDNEQFF.

The chain employs TRBV6-4 and TRBJ1-2; 7 bases align to TRBD1. The CDR3 loop spans 15 amino acids. Germline V lookup: CDR1 MRHNA, CDR2 SNTAGT. The V and J ends lost 7 bases and 5 bases, in that order; junction bases with no gene match: 13. This CDR3 reads CASTLAAGTAYGYTF. In DNA form, the CDR3 reads TGTGCCAGCACCCTCGCCGCCGGGACAGCTTATGGCTACACCTTC.

The rearrangement joins TRBV11-3 to TRBJ2-7, with TRBD1 matching over 7 bases. V lost 5 bases and J lost 5; bases outside the gene matches: 15. The CDR3 has 16 residues. Germline assignment: CDR1 SGHNT and CDR2 YENEEA. CDR3 coding DNA: TGTGCCAGCAGCCCGGGACAGCCCCTAGAGGAAGACGAGCAGTACTTC. This sequence encodes CASSPGQPLEEDEQYF.

Regarding this clone: One end of the junction fails to match germline, which may point to a read error. This sequence joins TRBV29-1 and TRBJ2-3; TRBD2 aligns across 12 bases. This CDR3 has 14 residues. The germline V gene has CDR1 SQVTM and CDR2 ANQGSEA. Written as DNA, the CDR3 is TGCAGCACAGGACTAGCGGGGATCACATATACGCAGTATTTT. Its protein product is CSTGLAGITYTQYF.

This clone was detected a few times. This rearrangement joins TRBV19 to TRBJ2-7; 9 bases fit TRBD1. The germline V gene has CDR1 LNHDA and CDR2 SQIVND (reference sequence). The CDR3 covers 15 residues. V lost 7 bases and J lost 0; bases outside the gene matches: 7. Written as DNA, the CDR3 is TGTGCCAGTACCGTCGGGACAGGGAGCTCCTACGAGCAGTACTTC. It yields the protein CASTVGTGSSYEQYF. Combining the CDR3 with reference TRBV19 and TRBJ2-7 gives the whole variable domain DGGITQSPKYLFRKEGQNVTLSCEQNLNHDAMYWYRQDPGQGLRLIYYSQIVNDFQKGDIAEGYSVSREKKESFPLTVTSAQKNPTAFYLCASTVGTGSSYEQYFGPGTRLTVT.